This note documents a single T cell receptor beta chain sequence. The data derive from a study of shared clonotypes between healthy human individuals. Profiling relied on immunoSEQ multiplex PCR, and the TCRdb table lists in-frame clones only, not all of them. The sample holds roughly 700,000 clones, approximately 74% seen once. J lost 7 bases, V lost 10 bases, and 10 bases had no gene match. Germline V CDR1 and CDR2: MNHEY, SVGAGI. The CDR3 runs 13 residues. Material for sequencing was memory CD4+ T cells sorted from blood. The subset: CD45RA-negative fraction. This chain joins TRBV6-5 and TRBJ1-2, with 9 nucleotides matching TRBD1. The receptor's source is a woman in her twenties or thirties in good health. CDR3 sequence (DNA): TGTGCCACCCTGTATGGACAGGGGATTGGCTACACCTTC. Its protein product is CATLYGQGIGYTF.